This record covers a single TCR beta chain. Its cognate antigen is unknown. Per the germline V gene, CDR1 is LGHDT and CDR2 is YNNKEL (reference sequence). This CDR3 comprises 14 residues. With 3 bases removed from V and 6 bases from J, the gap between germline ends came to 11 bases. The data belong to a study of T cell repertoires in cytomegalovirus infection. Turning to the study itself: The public TCR beta signatures pointed to both CMV infection and matching HLA type. Broader study findings: In two of eight donors, the top clonotype was HLA-C-restricted CMV-specific. CMV carriers with the relevant HLA were identified by cumulative public TCR beta family frequency.

Each CDR3 protein gets one entry after TCRdb re-called the reads with MiXCR. The table lists 230,000 or so distinct CDR3 sequences, over 15% of them singletons. This chain connects TRBV3-1 to TRBJ2-2; D not certain. This TCR was recovered from a human donor in good health (CMV status not recorded). Some clones in this sample may be carry-over from other donors' samples. What was sequenced was CD8+ T cells from PBMCs. The CDR3 DNA sequence: TGTGCCAGCAGCCAGTCCCTGGTTCCCGGGGAGCTGTTTTTT. This sequence encodes CASSQSLVPGELFF.